Below, one T cell receptor (beta chain) is given with its context. The antigen is undetermined. The sample originates from a study of a mutant IDH1 vaccine in newly diagnosed glioma. Study summary: Previous care, which was radiotherapy, temozolomide, or both, most often involved both.

Sequencing was performed with immunoSEQ multiplex PCR; in TCRdb, only in-frame clones are kept and a portion is missing. The data contain roughly 49,000 clones, 85% to 95% of them singletons. Germline CDR1 reads SGHTA; CDR2 reads FQGNSA. This CDR3 spans 14 amino acids. After removal of 1 base from V and 10 bases from J, the junction contained 4 bases not matched to a gene. Time point denoted: week 35, safety follow-up. Alongside topical imiquimod, each dose of vaccine comprised 300 ug of mutant IDH1 20-mer peptide. Across weeks 1, 3, 5, 7, 11, 15, 19 and 23, patients received a vaccination each time, eight in all.

The sequences come from PBMCs, collected from a glioma patient whose treatment included an IDH1 peptide vaccine. The rearrangement links TRBV7-2 to TRBJ1-6; 7 bases align to TRBD1. The clonotype was recovered from a man aged 50-59 years with glioma. CDR3 sequence (DNA): TGTGCCAGCAGCTTAGTGGCAGGGGGATCACCCCTCCACTTT. This codes for CASSLVAGGSPLHF.